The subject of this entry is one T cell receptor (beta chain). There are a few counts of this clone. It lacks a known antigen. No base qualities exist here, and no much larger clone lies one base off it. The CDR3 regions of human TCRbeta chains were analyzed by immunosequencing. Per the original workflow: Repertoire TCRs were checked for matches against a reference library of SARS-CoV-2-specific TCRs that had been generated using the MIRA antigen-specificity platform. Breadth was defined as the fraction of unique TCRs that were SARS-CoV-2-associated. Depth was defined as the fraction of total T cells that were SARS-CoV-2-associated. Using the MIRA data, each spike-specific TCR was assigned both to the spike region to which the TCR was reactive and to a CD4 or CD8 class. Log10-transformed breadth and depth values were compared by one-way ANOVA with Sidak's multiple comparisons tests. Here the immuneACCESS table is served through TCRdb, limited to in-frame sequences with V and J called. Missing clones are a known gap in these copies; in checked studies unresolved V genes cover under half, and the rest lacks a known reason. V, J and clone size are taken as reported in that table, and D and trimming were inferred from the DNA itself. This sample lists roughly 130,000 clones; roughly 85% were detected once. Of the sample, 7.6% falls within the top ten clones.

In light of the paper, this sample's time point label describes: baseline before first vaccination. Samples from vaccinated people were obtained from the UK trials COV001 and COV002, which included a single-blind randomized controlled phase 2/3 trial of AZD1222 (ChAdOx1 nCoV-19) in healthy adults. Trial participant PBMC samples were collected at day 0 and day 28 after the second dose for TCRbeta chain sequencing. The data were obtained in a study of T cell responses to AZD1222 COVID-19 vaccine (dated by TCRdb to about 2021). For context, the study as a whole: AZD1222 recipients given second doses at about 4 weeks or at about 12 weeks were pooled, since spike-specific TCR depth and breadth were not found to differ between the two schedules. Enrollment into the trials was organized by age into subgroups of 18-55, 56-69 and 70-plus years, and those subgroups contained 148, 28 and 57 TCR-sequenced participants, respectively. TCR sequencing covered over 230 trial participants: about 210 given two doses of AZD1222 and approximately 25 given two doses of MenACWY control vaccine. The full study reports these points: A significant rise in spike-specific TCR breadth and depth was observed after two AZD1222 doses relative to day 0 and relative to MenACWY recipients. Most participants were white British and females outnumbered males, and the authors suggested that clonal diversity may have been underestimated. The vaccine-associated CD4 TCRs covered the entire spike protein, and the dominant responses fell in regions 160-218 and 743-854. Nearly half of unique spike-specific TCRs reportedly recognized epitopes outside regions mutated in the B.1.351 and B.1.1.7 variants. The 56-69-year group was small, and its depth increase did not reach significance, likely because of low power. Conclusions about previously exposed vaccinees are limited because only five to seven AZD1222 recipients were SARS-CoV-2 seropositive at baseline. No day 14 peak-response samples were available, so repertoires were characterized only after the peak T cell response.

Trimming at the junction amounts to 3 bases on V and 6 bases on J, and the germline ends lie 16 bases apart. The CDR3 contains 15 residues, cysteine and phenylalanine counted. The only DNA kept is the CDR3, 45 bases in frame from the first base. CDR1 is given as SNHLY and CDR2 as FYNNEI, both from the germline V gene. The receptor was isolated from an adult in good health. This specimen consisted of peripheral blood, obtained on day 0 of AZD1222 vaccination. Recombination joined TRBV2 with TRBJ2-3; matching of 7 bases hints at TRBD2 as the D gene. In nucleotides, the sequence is TGTGCCAGCAGTGACACGGGGGGCTACGGGGATACGCAGTATTTT. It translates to CASSDTGGYGDTQYF.